This paragraph covers one T cell receptor beta chain sequence. This sample is part of a study of blood T cell repertoires in COVID-19. Generated by immunoSEQ multiplex PCR, the TCRdb table keeps only in-frame clones and is missing some. Among under 300,000 clones listed, roughly 86% were seen once. There are 17 residues in the CDR3. CDR1 is SGHVS and CDR2 is FQNEAQ in the germline V gene. V dropped 4 bases and J dropped 5; count of bases not matched to a gene: 14. The receptor was isolated from a young woman with acute or convalescent COVID-19. The chain uses TRBV7-8 and TRBJ2-7, with 10 positions matching TRBD1. The sample consisted of peripheral blood. This CDR3 reads CASSSAITRTGGHEQYF. Here the CDR3 DNA reads TGTGCCAGCAGCTCAGCGATAACTCGGACAGGGGGGCACGAGCAGTACTTC.